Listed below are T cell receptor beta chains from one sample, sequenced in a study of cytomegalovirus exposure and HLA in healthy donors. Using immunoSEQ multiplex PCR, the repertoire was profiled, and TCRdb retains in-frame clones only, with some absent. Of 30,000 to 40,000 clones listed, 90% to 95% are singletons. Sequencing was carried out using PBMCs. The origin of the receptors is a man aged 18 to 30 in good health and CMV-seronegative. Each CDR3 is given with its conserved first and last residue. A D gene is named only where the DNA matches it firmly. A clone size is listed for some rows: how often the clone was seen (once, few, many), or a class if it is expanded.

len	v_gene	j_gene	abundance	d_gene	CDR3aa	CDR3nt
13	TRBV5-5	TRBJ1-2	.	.	CASSFDGDYGYTF	TGTGCCAGCAGCTTTGACGGAGACTATGGCTACACCTTC
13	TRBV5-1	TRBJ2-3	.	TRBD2	CASTGSGIDTQYF	TGCGCCAGCACGGGTAGCGGGATAGATACGCAGTATTTT
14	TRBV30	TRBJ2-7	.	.	CAGLWTMAPYEQYF	TGTGCCGGACTATGGACGATGGCTCCCTACGAGCAGTACTTC
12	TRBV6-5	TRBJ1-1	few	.	CATLRDGTEAFF	TGTGCCACCCTCAGGGATGGCACTGAAGCTTTCTTT
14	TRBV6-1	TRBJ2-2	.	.	CASSRRGNTGELFF	TGTGCCAGTTCCCGGAGGGGGAACACCGGGGAGCTGTTTTTT
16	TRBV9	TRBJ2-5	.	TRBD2	CASGVGVAGFQETQYF	TGTGCCAGCGGGGTTGGGGTAGCGGGGTTCCAAGAGACCCAGTACTTC
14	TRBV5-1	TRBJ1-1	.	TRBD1	CASSLQGRGTEAFF	TGCGCCAGCAGCTTACAGGGGCGTGGGACTGAAGCTTTCTTT
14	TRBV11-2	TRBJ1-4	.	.	CASSADSFNEKLFF	TGTGCCAGCAGCGCGGACAGCTTTAATGAAAAACTGTTTTTT
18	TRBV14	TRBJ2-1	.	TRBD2	CASSQVPGTSGGALEQFF	TGTGCCAGCAGCCAAGTCCCCGGGACTAGCGGGGGGGCACTTGAGCAGTTCTTC
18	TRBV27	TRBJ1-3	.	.	CASSFSAEGHTAGNTIYF	TGTGCCAGCAGTTTCTCGGCCGAGGGACACACAGCTGGAAACACCATATATTTT
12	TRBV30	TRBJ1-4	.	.	CAWSSRGEKLFF	TGTGCCTGGAGCTCCAGAGGAGAAAAACTGTTTTTT
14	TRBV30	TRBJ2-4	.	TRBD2	CAWSDAGGANIQYF	TGTGCCTGGAGTGATGCCGGGGGGGCAAACATTCAGTACTTC
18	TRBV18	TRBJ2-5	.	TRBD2	CASSPPEIGLAGAETQYF	TGTGCCAGCTCACCACCTGAGATAGGACTAGCGGGAGCAGAGACCCAGTACTTC
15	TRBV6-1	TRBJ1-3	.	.	CATRFGDGTGNTIYF	TGTGCCACCCGGTTCGGGGATGGCACTGGAAACACCATATATTTT
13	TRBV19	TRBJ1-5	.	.	CASRRQVNQPQHF	TGTGCCAGTAGGAGACAGGTCAATCAGCCCCAGCATTTT
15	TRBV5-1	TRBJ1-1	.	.	CASSLNIGEGTEAFF	TGCGCCAGCAGCTTGAACATTGGGGAGGGCACTGAAGCTTTCTTT
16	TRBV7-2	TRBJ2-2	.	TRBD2	CASSPRTSARTGELFF	TGTGCCAGCAGCCCCCGGACTAGCGCACGCACCGGGGAGCTGTTTTTT
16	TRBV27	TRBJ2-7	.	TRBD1	CASSSSLDRGRGEQYF	TGTGCCAGCTCCTCCTCGTTGGACAGGGGGCGCGGTGAGCAGTACTTC